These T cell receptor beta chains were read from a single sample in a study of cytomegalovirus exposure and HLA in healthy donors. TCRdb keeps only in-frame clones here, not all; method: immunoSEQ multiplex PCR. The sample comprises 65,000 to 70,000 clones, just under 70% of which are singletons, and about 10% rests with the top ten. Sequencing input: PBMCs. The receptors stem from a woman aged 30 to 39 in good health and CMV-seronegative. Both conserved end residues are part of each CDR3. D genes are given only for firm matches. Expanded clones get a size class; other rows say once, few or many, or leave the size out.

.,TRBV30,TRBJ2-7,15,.,TGTGCCTGGAGTGTAGCGTACGACAGCTCCTACGAGCAGTACTTC,CAWSVAYDSSYEQYF
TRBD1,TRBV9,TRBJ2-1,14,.,TGTGCCAGCAGCGCAGGACAGGAGAACAATGAGCAGTTCTTC,CASSAGQENNEQFF
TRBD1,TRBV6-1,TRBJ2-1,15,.,TGTGCCAGCAGTGTATCCGGGACAGGGTCTAATGAGCAGTTCTTC,CASSVSGTGSNEQFF
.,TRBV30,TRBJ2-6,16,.,TGTGCCTGGAGTGTTACAGGGCTCTCTGGGGCCAACGTCCTGACTTTC,CAWSVTGLSGANVLTF
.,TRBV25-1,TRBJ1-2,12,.,TGTGCCAGCAGTGCACAGGTCTATGGCTACACCTTC,CASSAQVYGYTF
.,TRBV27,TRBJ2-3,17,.,TGTGCCAGCATGGAACGAGGGACGGGGGGACACACAGATACGCAGTATTTT,CASMERGTGGHTDTQYF
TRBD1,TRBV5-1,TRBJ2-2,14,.,TGCGCCAGCAGCTTCCAGGGGGCGGTCGGGGAGCTGTTTTTT,CASSFQGAVGELFF
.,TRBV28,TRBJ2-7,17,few,TGTGCCAGCAGTTTCTGGACGATGGGGAGCAGCTCCTACGAGCAGTACTTC,CASSFWTMGSSSYEQYF
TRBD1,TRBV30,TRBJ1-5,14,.,TGTGCCTGGAACACAGGGGGCAGGAATAAGCACAAGCATTTT,CAWNTGGRNKHKHF
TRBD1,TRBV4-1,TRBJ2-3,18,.,TGCGCCAGCAGCCAATTTCACCCCCCAGGGACAGGCACAGATACGCAGTATTTT,CASSQFHPPGTGTDTQYF
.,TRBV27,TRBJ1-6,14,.,TGTGCCAGCAGTTTAAGAGAGTATAATTCACCCCTCCACTTT,CASSLREYNSPLHF
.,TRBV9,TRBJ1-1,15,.,TGTGCCAGCTCCAAGAGGGGGACACTGGACACTGAAGCTTTCTTT,CASSKRGTLDTEAFF
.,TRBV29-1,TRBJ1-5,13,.,TGCAGCGTTGAAGTGGGAGATAATCAGCCCCAGCATTTT,CSVEVGDNQPQHF
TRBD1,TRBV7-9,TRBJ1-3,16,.,TGTGCCAGCAGCCCTACAGGGGTTAGCTCTGGAAACACCATATATTTT,CASSPTGVSSGNTIYF
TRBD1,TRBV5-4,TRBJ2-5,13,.,TGTGCCAGCAGCTTTACAGGGGGGGAGACCCAGTACTTC,CASSFTGGETQYF
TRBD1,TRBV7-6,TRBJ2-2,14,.,TGTGCCAGCAGCTTAAGGGGGCAAGTCGGGGAGCTGTTTTTT,CASSLRGQVGELFF
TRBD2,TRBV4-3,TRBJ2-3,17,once,TGCGCCAGCAGCCAAGATGGAGCGGGGGGGCCGGCAGATACGCAGTATTTT,CASSQDGAGGPADTQYF
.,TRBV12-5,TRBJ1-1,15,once,TGTGCTAGTGGTTCCACACCAGAATTGGACACTGAAGCTTTCTTT,CASGSTPELDTEAFF
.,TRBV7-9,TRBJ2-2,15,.,TGTGCCAGCAGCTCCGGGTCTCCGACCACCGGGGAGCTGTTTTTT,CASSSGSPTTGELFF
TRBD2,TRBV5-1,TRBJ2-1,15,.,TGCGCCAGCAGCTTGAGACTAGCGGGGCCCAATGAGCAGTTCTTC,CASSLRLAGPNEQFF
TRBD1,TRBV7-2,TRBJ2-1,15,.,TGTGCCAGCAGCTTAGACGAGGGGGCCCACAATGAGCAGTTCTTC,CASSLDEGAHNEQFF
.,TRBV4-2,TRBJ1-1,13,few,TGTGCCAGCAGCCAAGCCGGGGACACTGAAGCTTTCTTT,CASSQAGDTEAFF
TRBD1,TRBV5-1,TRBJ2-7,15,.,TGCGCCAGCACGACAGGGTCCCTTAGCTCCTACGAGCAGTACTTC,CASTTGSLSSYEQYF
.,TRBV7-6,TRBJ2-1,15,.,TGTGCCAGCAGCTTAGGCGGGGGCCTATACAATGAGCAGTTCTTC,CASSLGGGLYNEQFF
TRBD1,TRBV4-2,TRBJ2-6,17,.,TGTGCCAGCAGCCAGGGACAGGGGGCCTCTGGGGCCAACGTCCTGACTTTC,CASSQGQGASGANVLTF
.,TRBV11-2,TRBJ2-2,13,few,TGTGCCAGCAGCTTCACGAACACCGGGGAGCTGTTTTTT,CASSFTNTGELFF